This T cell receptor (beta chain) was captured in a study of cytomegalovirus exposure and HLA in healthy donors. In germline, CDR1 is SGHTA, CDR2 FQGNSA. The V end lost 4 bases, the J end lost 10 bases, and 20 bases lay between the germline ends. The CDR3 loop spans 15 amino acids. Points on this clone: Its antigen remains unknown.

The study, taken as a whole, reports: Later analysis indicated greater clonal expansion among HLA-associated TCR beta chains than among equally common other chains. Most TCR beta V segments were productive about 90% or about 30% of the time in an earlier analysis.

Use of 60 Vbeta and 13 Jbeta primers characterized the PCR. Method: immunoSEQ multiplex PCR; TCRdb's copy keeps in-frame clones and lacks some. The sample has about 170,000 clones; the top ten hold less than 0.95%. The chain links TRBV7-2 to TRBJ2-1; D is possibly TRBD2 (6 bases). Sequencing was done on a sample of PBMCs. The TCR was taken from a woman aged 18-29 years in good health and CMV-seropositive. The DNA of the CDR3 is TGTGCCAGCAGCTACCGGGAGCCCCCAGGTTCGGAGCAGTTCTTC. It encodes CASSYREPPGSEQFF.